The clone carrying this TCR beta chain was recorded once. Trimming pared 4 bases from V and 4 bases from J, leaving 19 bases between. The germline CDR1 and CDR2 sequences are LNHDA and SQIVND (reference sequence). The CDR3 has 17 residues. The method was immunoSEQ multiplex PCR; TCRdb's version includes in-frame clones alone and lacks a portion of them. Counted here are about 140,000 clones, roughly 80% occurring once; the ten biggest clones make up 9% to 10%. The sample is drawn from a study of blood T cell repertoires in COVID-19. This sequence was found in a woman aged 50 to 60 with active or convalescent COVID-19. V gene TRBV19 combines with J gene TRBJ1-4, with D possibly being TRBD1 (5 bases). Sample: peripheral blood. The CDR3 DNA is TGTGCCAGTAGTACCGTCGAGACAGTCCGGATTAATGAAAAACTGTTTTTT. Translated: CASSTVETVRINEKLFF.